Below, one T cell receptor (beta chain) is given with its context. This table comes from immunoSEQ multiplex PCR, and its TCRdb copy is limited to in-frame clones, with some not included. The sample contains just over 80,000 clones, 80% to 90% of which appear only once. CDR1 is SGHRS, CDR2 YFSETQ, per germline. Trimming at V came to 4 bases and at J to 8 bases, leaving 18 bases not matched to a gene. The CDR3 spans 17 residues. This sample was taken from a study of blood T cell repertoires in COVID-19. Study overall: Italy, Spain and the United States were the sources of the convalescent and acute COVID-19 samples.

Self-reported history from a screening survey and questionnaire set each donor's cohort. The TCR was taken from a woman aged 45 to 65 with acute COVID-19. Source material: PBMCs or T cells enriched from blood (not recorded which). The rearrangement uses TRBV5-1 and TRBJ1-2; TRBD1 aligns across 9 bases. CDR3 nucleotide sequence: TGCGCCAGCAGCCCCGGTTGGGGGACAGGGTCGGGGGACGGCTACACCTTC. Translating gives CASSPGWGTGSGDGYTF.